The 7 T cell receptor beta chains listed next were all sequenced from one sample in a study of blood T cell repertoires in COVID-19. The repertoire was sequenced with immunoSEQ multiplex PCR; TCRdb's copy has only in-frame clones and lacks some. The table has about 120,000 clones, over 80% seen once. The sample taken for sequencing was peripheral blood. All receptors come from a man aged 25 to 40 with acute or convalescent COVID-19.

This clone occurred once. This chain links TRBV5-1 with TRBJ1-1, with TRBD1 as a possible D gene (6 bases). V dropped 3 bases and J dropped 2 bases, with 11 bases sitting between them. This CDR3 has 14 amino acids. CDR1 and CDR2 (germline): SGHRS, YFSETQ. CDR3 nucleotide sequence: TGCGCCAGCAGCTCCATACAGGGAAACACTGAAGCTTTCTTT. As protein: CASSSIQGNTEAFF.

This clone was detected only once. This chain joins TRBV11-3 and TRBJ2-2; D possibly corresponds to TRBD1 (5 bases). The CDR3 covers 14 residues. Germline V CDR1 and CDR2: SGHNT, YENEEA. V dropped 1 base and J dropped 4 bases, with 7 bases sitting between them. The CDR3 region is CASSLGQPTGELFF. The DNA for the CDR3 is TGTGCCAGCAGCTTAGGACAGCCCACCGGGGAGCTGTTTTTT.

The rearrangement links TRBV6-6 to TRBJ1-1; D call uncertain. Trimming pared 4 bases from V and 1 base from J, leaving 10 bases between. This CDR3 has 14 residues. The germline V gene has CDR1 MNHNY and CDR2 SVGAGI (reference sequence). This CDR3 reads CASSLSDRNTEAFF. CDR3 in DNA: TGTGCCAGCAGTTTAAGCGACCGGAACACTGAAGCTTTCTTT.

This clone was picked up a small number of times. The chain carries TRBV2 and TRBJ1-6, with D hard to call. Trimming took 8 bases from V and 9 from J, leaving 14 bases between them. The CDR3 extends over 13 amino acids. CDR1 and CDR2 from the germline V gene are SNHLY and FYNNEI. CDR3 amino acids: CASLARRSSPLHF. The CDR3 DNA sequence: TGTGCCAGCCTAGCTAGGAGAAGTTCACCCCTCCACTTT.

The chain is built from TRBV11-2 and TRBJ2-7, with 7 bases matching TRBD2. Germline V gene sequence: CDR1 SGHAT, CDR2 FQNNGV. V lost 5 bases and J lost 2; bases outside the gene matches: 6. This CDR3 region has 14 residues. The CDR3 region has the DNA TGTGCCAGCAGCCAAGTGGGGGGGGCCTACGAGCAGTACTTC. Translating gives CASSQVGGAYEQYF.

The chain uses TRBV6-5 and TRBJ2-5; 7 positions agree with TRBD1. CDR1 and CDR2 (germline): MNHEY, SVGAGI. The CDR3 is 13 amino acids. The junction had 4 bases not matched to a gene; V was cut back by 6 bases and J by 3 bases. CDR3 amino acids: CASRTTGEETQYF. As DNA, the CDR3 is TGTGCCAGCAGGACAACAGGGGAAGAGACCCAGTACTTC.

CDR3 sequence (DNA): TGTGCCAGCAGCTTAACCGGGGGGACCTCTCCTGATAGTGAGCAGTTCTTC. It specifies CASSLTGGTSPDSEQFF. V gene TRBV7-9 combines with J gene TRBJ2-1, with 7 bases aligning to TRBD2. Germline trimming cut 2 bases from V and 9 bases from J; bases unmatched to any gene: 16. CDR3 length equals 17 residues. Germline V CDR1 and CDR2: SEHNR, FQNEAQ (reference sequence).